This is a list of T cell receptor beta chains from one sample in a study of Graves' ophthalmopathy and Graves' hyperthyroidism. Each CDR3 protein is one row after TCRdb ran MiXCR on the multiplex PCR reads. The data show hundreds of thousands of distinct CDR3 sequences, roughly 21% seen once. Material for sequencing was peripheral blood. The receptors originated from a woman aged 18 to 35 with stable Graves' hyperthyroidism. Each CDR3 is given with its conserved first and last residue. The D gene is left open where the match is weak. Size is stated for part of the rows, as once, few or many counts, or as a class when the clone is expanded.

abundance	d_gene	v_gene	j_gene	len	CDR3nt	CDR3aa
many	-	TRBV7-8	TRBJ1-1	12	TGTGCCAGCAGCTTAATGTTCACTGAAGCTTTCTTT	CASSLMFTEAFF
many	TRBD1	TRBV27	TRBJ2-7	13	TGTGCCAGCAGTCGGCAGGGGGCTGGCGAGCAGTACTTC	CASSRQGAGEQYF
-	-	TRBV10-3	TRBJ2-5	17	TGTGCCATCAGTGAACTTCAGCCGGCTTTGGGTGGAGAGACCCAGTACTTC	CAISELQPALGGETQYF
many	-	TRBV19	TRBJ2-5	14	TGTGCCAGTAGTACCGGACGGTTCCAAGAGACCCAGTACTTC	CASSTGRFQETQYF
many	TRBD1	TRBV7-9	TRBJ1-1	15	TGTGCCAGCAGCTCGGGATCGACAGGGACCACTGAAGCTTTCTTT	CASSSGSTGTTEAFF
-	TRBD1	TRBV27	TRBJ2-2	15	TGTGCCAGCAGTTCGAGGACAGGGGGCCCCGGGGAGCTGTTTTTT	CASSSRTGGPGELFF
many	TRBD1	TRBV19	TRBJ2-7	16	TGTGCCAGTAGTATAGATCTCGGACAGGGGATTGACGAGCAGTACTTC	CASSIDLGQGIDEQYF
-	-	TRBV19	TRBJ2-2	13	TGTGCCAGTTTTAGGGGTTACACCGGGGAGCTGTTTTTT	CASFRGYTGELFF
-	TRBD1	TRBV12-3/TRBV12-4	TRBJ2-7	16	TGTGCCAGCAGTCCATCCCCCGGGACAGGGGAGGTCGAGCAGTACTTC	CASSPSPGTGEVEQYF
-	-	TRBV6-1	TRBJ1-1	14	TGTGCCAGCAGTGAAGCTACGGGTTTCACTGAAGCTTTCTTT	CASSEATGFTEAFF
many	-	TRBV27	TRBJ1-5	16	TGTGCCAGCAGTTTGGGGTACGGACTTAGCAATCAGCCCCAGCATTTT	CASSLGYGLSNQPQHF
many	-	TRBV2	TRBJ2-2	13	TGTGCCAGCGCCGTTAACCCCACCGGGGAGCTGTTTTTT	CASAVNPTGELFF
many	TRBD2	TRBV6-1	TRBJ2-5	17	TGTGCCAGCACCGGGACTAGCGGGGGGACACGACAAGAGACCCAGTACTTC	CASTGTSGGTRQETQYF
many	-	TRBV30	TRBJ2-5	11	TGTGCCTGGGCAGAACAAGAGACCCAGTACTTC	CAWAEQETQYF
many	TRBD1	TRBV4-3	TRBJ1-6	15	TGCGCCAGCAGCCTCGGACAGGCGAATAATTCACCCCTCCACTTT	CASSLGQANNSPLHF
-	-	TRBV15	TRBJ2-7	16	TGTGCCACCAGCAGAGGAGAGCGGAAATTCTCTTACGAGCGGTACTTC	CATSRGERKFSYERYF
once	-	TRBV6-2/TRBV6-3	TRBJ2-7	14	TGTGCCAGCAGTTACTCGGCAGCGCTCGGCGAGCAGTACTTC	CASSYSAALGEQYF
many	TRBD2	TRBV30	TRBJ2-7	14	TGTGCCTGGAGTGTACTTTGGGGAGGGAGCGAGCAGTACTTC	CAWSVLWGGSEQYF
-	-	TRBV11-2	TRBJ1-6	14	TGTGCCAGCAGCTTAGTCGGGTTTCGGTCACCCCTCCACTTT	CASSLVGFRSPLHF
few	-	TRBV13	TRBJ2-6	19	TGTGCCAGCAGCCTCTATTGGGGGGGCGGACACTCTGGGGCCAACGTCCTGACTTTC	CASSLYWGGGHSGANVLTF
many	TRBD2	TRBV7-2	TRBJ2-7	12	TGTGCCAGCAGCTATCGGGGGGTCGAGCAGTACTTC	CASSYRGVEQYF
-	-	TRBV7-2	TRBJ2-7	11	TGTGTCAGCAGCTACTCCTATGAGCAGTACTTC	CVSSYSYEQYF
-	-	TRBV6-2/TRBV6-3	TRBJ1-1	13	TGTGCCAGCAGTTACCCGACAGCCCGTGAAGCTTTCTTT	CASSYPTAREAFF
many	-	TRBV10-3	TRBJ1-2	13	TGTGCCATCACTTTAGACAGCGCGTCGGGCTACACCTTC	CAITLDSASGYTF
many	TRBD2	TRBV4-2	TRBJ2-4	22	TGTGCCAGCAGCCCACTCCCCCCGACACTAGCCCGGCGGGGGTTGGGCAAAAACATTCAGTACTTC	CASSPLPPTLARRGLGKNIQYF
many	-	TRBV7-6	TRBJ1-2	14	TGTGCCAGCAGCTTAGCTGAGGGGGGTTATGGCTACACCTTC	CASSLAEGGYGYTF
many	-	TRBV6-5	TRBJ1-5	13	TGTGCCAGCAGTTACTCCGTCGATCAGCCCCAGCATTTT	CASSYSVDQPQHF
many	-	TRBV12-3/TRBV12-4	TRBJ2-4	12	TGTGCCAGCAGTTCCTGGGTAGGCATTCAGTACTTC	CASSSWVGIQYF